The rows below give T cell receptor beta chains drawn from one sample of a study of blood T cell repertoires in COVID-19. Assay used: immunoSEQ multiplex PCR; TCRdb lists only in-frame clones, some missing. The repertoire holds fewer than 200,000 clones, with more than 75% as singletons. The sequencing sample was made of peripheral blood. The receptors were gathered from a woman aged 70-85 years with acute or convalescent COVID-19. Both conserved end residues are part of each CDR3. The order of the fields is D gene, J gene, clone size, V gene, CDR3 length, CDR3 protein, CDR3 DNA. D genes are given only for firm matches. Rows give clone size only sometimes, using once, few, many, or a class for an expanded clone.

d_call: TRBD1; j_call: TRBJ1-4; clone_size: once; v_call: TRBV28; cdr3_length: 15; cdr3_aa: CASRLPGQADEKLFF; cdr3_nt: TGTGCCAGCAGGTTGCCGGGACAGGCTGATGAAAAACTGTTTTTT
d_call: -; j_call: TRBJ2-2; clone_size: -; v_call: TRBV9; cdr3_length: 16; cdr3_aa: CASSVDAGASTGELFF; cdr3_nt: TGTGCCAGCAGCGTAGATGCGGGGGCGAGCACCGGGGAGCTGTTTTTT
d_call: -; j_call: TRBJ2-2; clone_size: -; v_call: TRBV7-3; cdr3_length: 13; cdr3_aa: CASSFITPGELFF; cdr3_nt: TGTGCCAGCAGCTTCATCACACCCGGGGAGCTGTTTTTT
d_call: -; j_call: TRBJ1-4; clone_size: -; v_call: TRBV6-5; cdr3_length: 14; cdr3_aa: CASSYAGPIKKLFF; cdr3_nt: TGTGCCAGCAGTTACGCGGGACCGATTAAAAAACTGTTTTTT
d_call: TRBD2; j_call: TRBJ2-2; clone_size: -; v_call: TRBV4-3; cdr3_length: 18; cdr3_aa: CASSQVLAGAWRSGELFF; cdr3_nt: TGCGCCAGCAGCCAGGTACTAGCGGGGGCATGGCGTAGTGGGGAGCTGTTTTTT
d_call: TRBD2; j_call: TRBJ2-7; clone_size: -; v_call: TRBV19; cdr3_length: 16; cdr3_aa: CASSRASGRKIYEQYF; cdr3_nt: TGTGCCAGTAGTAGGGCTAGCGGGAGAAAAATCTACGAGCAGTACTTC
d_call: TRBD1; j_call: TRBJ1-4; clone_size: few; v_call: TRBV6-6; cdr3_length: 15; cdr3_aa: CASSSPDRVNEKLFF; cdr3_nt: TGTGCCAGCAGTTCCCCGGACAGGGTGAATGAAAAACTGTTTTTT
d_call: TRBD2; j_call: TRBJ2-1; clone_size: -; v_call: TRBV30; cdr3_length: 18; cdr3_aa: CAWSEGLAGTARRNEQFF; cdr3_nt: TGTGCCTGGAGTGAGGGACTAGCGGGAACGGCAAGGAGGAATGAGCAGTTCTTC
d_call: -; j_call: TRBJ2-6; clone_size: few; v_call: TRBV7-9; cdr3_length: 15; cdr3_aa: CASSLRVSGANVLTF; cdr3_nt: TGTGCCAGCAGCCTCAGGGTCTCTGGGGCCAACGTCCTGACTTTC
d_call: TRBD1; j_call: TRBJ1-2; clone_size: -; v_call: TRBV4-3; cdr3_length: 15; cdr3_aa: CASSQTTTGLGGYTF; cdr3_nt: TGCGCCAGCAGCCAAACCACGACAGGGCTTGGTGGCTACACCTTC
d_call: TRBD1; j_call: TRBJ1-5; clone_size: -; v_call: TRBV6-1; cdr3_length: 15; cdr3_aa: CASSEGTGRFLPQHF; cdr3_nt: TGTGCCAGCAGTGAAGGGACAGGGCGTTTTCTGCCCCAGCATTTT
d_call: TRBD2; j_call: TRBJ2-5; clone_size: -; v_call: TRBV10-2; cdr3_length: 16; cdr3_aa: CASRGLAGRGQETQYF; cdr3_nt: TGCGCCAGCAGGGGACTAGCGGGTAGAGGCCAAGAGACCCAGTACTTC
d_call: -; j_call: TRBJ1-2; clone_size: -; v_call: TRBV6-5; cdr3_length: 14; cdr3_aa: CASSYQGHGFGYTF; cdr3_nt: TGTGCCAGCAGTTACCAGGGACACGGATTCGGCTACACCTTC
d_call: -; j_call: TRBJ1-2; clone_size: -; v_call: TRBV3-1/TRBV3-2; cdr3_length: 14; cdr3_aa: CASTDRGGGYGYTF; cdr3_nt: TGTGCCAGCACCGATAGGGGGGGCGGGTATGGCTACACCTTC
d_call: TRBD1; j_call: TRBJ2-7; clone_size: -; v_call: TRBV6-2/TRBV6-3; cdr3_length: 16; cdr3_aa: CASSLAGTGRTYEQYF; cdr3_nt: TGTGCCAGCAGCCTCGCGGGGACAGGGAGGACTTACGAGCAGTACTTC